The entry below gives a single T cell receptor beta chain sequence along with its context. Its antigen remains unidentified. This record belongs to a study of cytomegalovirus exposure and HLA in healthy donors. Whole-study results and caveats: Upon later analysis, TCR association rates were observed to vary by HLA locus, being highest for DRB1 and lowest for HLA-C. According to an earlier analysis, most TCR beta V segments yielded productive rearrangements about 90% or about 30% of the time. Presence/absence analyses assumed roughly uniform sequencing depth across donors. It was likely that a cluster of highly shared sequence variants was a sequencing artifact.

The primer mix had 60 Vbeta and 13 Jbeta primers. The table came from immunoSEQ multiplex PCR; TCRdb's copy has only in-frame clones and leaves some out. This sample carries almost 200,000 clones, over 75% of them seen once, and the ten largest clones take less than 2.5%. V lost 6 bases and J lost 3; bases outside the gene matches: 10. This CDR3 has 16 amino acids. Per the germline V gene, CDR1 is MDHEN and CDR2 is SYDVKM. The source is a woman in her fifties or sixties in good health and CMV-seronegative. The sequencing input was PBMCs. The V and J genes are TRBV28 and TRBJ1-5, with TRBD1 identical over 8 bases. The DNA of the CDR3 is TGTGCCAGCAGACCCGGACAGGGCGATACCAATCAGCCCCAGCATTTT. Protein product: CASRPGQGDTNQPQHF.